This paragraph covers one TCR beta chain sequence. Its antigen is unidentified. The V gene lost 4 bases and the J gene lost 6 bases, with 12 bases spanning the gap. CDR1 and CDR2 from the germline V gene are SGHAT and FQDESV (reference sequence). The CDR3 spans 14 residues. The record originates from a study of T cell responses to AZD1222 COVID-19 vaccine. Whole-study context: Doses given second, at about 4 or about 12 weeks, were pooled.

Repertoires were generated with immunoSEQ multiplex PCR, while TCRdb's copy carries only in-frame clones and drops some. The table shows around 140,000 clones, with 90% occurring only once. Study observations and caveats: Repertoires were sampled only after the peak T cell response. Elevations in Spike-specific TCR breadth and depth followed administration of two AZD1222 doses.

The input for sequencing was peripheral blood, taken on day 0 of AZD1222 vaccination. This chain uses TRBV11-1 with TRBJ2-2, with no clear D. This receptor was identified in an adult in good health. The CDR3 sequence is CASSSYDIPGELFF. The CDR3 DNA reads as TGTGCCAGCAGCTCCTATGACATCCCCGGGGAGCTGTTTTTT.